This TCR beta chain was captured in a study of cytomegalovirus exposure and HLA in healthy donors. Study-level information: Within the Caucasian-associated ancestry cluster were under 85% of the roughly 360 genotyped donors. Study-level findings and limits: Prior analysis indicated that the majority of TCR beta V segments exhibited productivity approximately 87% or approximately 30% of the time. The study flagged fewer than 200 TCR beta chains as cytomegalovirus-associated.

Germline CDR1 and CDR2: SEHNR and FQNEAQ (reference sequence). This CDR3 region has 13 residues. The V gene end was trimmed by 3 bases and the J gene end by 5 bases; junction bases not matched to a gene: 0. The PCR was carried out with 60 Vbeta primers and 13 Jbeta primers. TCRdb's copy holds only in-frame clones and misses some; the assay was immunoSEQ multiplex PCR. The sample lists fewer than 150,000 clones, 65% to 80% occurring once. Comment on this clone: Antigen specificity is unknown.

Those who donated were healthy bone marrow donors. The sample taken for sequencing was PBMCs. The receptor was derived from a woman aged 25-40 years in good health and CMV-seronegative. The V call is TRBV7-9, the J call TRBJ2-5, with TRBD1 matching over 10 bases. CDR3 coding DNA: TGTGCCAGCAGCTTGGGACAGGGGGAGACCCAGTACTTC. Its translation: CASSLGQGETQYF.